Here is one T cell receptor beta chain with its context. The length of the CDR3 is 14 residues. Trimming cost V 7 bases and J 1 base; bases outside gene matches: 4. CDR1 is LNHDA and CDR2 is SQIVND in the germline V gene (reference sequence). The entry originates in a study of blood T cell repertoires in COVID-19. Whole-study context: From T cells, B-cell-depleted T cells, or PBMCs came the material, which was cDNA or gDNA.

All enrollees were roughly 18 to 100 years old and from roughly 22 US areas. Among Cohort 3 donors, those recovered had two negative PCRs, clearance, or symptom resolution. Profiling relied on immunoSEQ multiplex PCR, and the TCRdb table lists in-frame clones only, not all of them. The profile shows 330,000 or so clones, 80% to 90% of them singletons. The receptor was derived from a man aged 30 to 39 who had recovered from COVID-19. The chain recombines TRBV19 with TRBJ1-1, with 9 positions matching TRBD1. Specimen: PBMCs or T cells enriched from blood (not recorded which). CDR3 sequence: CASNLDRGNTEAFF. CDR3 coding DNA: TGTGCCAGTAACCTGGACAGGGGGAACACTGAAGCTTTCTTT.